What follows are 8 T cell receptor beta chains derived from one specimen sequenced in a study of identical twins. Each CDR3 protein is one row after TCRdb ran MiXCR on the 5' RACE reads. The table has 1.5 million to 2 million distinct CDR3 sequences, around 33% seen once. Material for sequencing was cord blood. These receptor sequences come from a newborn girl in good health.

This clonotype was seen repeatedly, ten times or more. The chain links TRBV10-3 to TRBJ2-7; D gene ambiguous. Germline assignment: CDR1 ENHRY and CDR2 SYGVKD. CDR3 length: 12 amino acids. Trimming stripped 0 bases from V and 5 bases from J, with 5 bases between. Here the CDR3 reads CAISESIDEQYF. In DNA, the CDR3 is TGTGCCATCAGTGAGTCAATAGACGAGCAGTACTTC.

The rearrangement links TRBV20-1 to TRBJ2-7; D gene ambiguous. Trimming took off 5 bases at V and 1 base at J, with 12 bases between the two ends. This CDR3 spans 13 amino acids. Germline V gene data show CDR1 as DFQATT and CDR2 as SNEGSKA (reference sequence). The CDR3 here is CSAPPSRSYEQYF. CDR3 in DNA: TGCAGTGCTCCTCCGAGTAGATCCTACGAGCAGTACTTC.

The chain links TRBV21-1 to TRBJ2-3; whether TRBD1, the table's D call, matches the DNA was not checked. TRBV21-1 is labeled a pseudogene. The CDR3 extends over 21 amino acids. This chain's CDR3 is CASSARKGTTAGVTSTDTQYF. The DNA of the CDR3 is TGTGCCAGCAGCGCCCGAAAGGGGACAACAGCGGGGGTGACTAGCACAGATACGCAGTATTTT.

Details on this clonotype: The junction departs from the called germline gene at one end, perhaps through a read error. CDR3 sequence reads: CASSTAGTVTNFGYTF. CDR3 sequence (DNA): TGTGCCAGCAGCACCGCCGGGACAGTAACTAACTTTGGCTACACCTTC. The chain uses TRBV7-2 and TRBJ1-2, with TRBD1 matching over 7 bases. Germline lookup yields CDR1 SGHTA and CDR2 FQGNSA. The CDR3 spans 16 residues.

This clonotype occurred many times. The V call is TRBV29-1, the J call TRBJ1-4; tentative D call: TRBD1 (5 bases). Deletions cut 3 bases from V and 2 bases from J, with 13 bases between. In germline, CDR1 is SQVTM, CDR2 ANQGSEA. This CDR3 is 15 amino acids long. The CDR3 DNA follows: TGCAGCGTTGATGGTCCGGCAGGGACTAATGAAAAACTGTTTTTT. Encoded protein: CSVDGPAGTNEKLFF.

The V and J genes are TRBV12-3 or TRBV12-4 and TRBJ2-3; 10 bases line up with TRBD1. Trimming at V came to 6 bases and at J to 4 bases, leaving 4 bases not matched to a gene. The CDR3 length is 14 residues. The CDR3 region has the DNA TGTGCCAGCAGGACCGGACAGGGGGCAGATACGCAGTATTTT. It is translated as CASRTGQGADTQYF.

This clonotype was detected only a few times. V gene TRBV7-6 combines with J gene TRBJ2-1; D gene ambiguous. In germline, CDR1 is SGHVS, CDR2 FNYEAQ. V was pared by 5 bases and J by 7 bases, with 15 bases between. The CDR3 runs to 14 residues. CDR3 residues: CASSPWSEENEQFF. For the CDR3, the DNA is TGTGCCAGCAGCCCTTGGTCAGAGGAAAATGAGCAGTTCTTC.

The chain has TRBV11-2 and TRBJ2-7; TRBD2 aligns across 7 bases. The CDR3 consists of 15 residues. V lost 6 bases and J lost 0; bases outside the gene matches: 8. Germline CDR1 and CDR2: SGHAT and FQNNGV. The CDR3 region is CASSPNGGSSYEQYF. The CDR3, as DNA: TGTGCCAGCAGTCCTAATGGCGGGAGCTCCTACGAGCAGTACTTC.